The next 4 T cell receptor beta chains were all read from a single sample in a study of T cell responses to AZD1222 COVID-19 vaccine. Method: immunoSEQ multiplex PCR; TCRdb's copy keeps in-frame clones and lacks some. In the table there are around 130,000 clones, about 88% of which are singletons. The starting material was peripheral blood, obtained on day 0 of AZD1222 vaccination. The receptors derive from an adult in good health.

The V gene is TRBV2, the J gene TRBJ2-7, with 9 bases identical to TRBD2. This CDR3 region has 15 residues. V lost 4 bases, J lost 5 bases, and 9 bases stayed unmatched. Germline V gene data show CDR1 as SNHLY and CDR2 as FYNNEI. The CDR3 coding sequence is TGTGCCAGCAGTGCCCCCAGCGGGAGGTTCGACGAGCAGTACTTC. Translated: CASSAPSGRFDEQYF.

The table lists this clone with a count of one. The rearrangement links TRBV27 to TRBJ1-2; TRBD1 aligns across 12 bases. V lost 8 bases and J lost 4; bases outside the gene matches: 8. In germline, CDR1 is MNHEY, CDR2 SMNVEV (reference sequence). This CDR3 is built from 15 residues. The CDR3 DNA sequence: TGTGCCAGCGGACCGGGACAGGGGGCCTCCTATGGCTACACCTTC. It codes for CASGPGQGASYGYTF.

CDR3 in amino acids: CASSLVGEAETQYF. In DNA form, the CDR3 reads TGTGCCAGCAGCTTAGTGGGGGAGGCGGAGACCCAGTACTTC. This chain uses TRBV7-9 with TRBJ2-5, with D possibly matching TRBD2 (6 bases). This CDR3 is built from 14 residues. V lost 1 base, J lost 5 bases, and 11 bases lay in between. Germline V gene data show CDR1 as SEHNR and CDR2 as FQNEAQ (reference sequence).

This clone was observed once. V is TRBV6-5 and J is TRBJ2-3; D is unclear. This CDR3 has 14 residues. Trimming removed 2 bases at V and 2 bases at J, with 8 bases between. Germline V lookup: CDR1 MNHEY, CDR2 SVGAGI. CDR3 protein: CASSYRLPTDTQYF. The CDR3 DNA is TGTGCCAGCAGTTACCGTCTTCCCACAGATACGCAGTATTTT.